This TCR beta chain was identified during a study of T cell responses to AZD1222 COVID-19 vaccine. The CDR3 has 13 residues. CDR1 and CDR2 from the germline V gene are MNHEY and SVGAGI. Deletions cut 0 bases from V and 7 bases from J, with 9 bases between. Overall study findings and caveats: Increases in Spike-specific TCR breadth and depth were seen after two AZD1222 doses. Most donors were white British, females outnumbered males, and clonal diversity was possibly underestimated. CD4 TCRs linked to vaccination spanned spike, dominating at 160-218 and 743-854.

Details on this clone: Its antigen is still unknown.

Using immunoSEQ multiplex PCR, the repertoire was profiled, and TCRdb retains in-frame clones only, with some absent. This table has some 140,000 clones, more than 85% appearing once. This clonotype was obtained from an adult in good health. Specimen: peripheral blood, collected on day 0 of AZD1222 vaccination. This chain uses TRBV6-5 with TRBJ2-5; D assignment may be TRBD1 or TRBD2 (5 bases each). The CDR3, as DNA: TGTGCCAGCAGTTACTCGGGGGAAGTGACCCAGTACTTC. Translating it yields CASSYSGEVTQYF.